Listed below are T cell receptor beta chains from one sample, sequenced in a study of metastatic and nonmetastatic thyroid tumors. TCRdb re-called clones via MiXCR from the PCR reads. The table has about 20,000 clones, approximately 22% seen once; the top ten hold about 8.1%. The sample comprised adjacent normal tissue. The receptor set was obtained from a female donor with papillary thyroid cancer or a benign thyroid nodule (not recorded which). Some clones in this sample may be carry-over from other donors' samples. Each CDR3 is given with its conserved first and last residue. The D gene is left open where the match is weak.

TRBD1 TRBV6-4 CATDRDRNTEAFF
. TRBV2 CASIYAGNTIYF
. TRBV10-3 CAIGTSNTEAFF
. TRBV10-3 CATTRAIGNTIYF
. TRBV4-3 CASSQGSAQGSLDEQYF
TRBD1 TRBV9 CASSVERDSYEQYF
TRBD1 TRBV6-1 CASSHSPKGQGVGGYTF
. TRBV27 CASRSYGNQPQHF
TRBD2 TRBV27 CASSKTSGKETQYF
TRBD2 TRBV28 CASSSQTSGLQETQYF
TRBD1 TRBV4-3 CASSQDKGGFSYEQYF
. TRBV5-6 CASSLETGRGEKLFF
. TRBV20-1 CSAINRKSTDTQYF
. TRBV27 CASSPLGSLNQPQHF
. TRBV25-1 CASSGLDRSGYGYTF